The subject of this entry is one T cell receptor beta chain. Its antigen is not identified. The source of the sample is a study of regulatory T cells in long-lasting Graves disease. Background on the study: Those with persistent Graves' disease had received antithyroid drugs for over 5 years with positive TSH receptor antibodies.

The study's findings and limits: Thyroid tissue went unexamined; only peripheral blood was analyzed. Favored usage of TRBV28, TRBJ1-2 and TRBJ2-5 was recorded in persistent disease. Persistent Graves' patients had lower TCR diversity than newly diagnosed ones.

Described time point: persistent/refractory GD, antithyroid drugs over 5 years with positive TRAb. From PBMCs, RNA was extracted and then used to make the TCR library. The TCR beta library used iRepertoire HTBI primers with Arm-PCR amplification of CDR3. TCRdb redid the calling of the multiplex PCR reads with MiXCR, one entry per CDR3 protein. Of over 300,000 distinct CDR3 sequences in the sample, around 20% were seen once. Trimming pared 5 bases from V and 3 bases from J, leaving 13 bases between. This CDR3 comprises 13 residues. Looked up from germline, CDR1 is SQVTM and CDR2 is ANQGSEA. The specimen was peripheral blood mononuclear cells (PBMCs), collected when the disease was refractory, from a patient treated with antithyroid drugs. V is TRBV29-1 and J is TRBJ1-1, with D possibly matching TRBD1 (5 bases). This clonotype was sampled from a female donor with Graves disease. The CDR3, as DNA: TGCAGCGTTCAGCGGGGCTCCGACACTGAAGCTTTCTTT. It codes for CSVQRGSDTEAFF. Looking up the rest from reference TRBV29-1 and TRBJ1-1 gives the full variable domain: SAVISQKPSRDICQRGTSLTIQCQVDSQVTMMFWYRQQPGQSLTLIATANQGSEATYESGFVIDKFPISRPNLTFSTLTVSNMSPEDSSIYLCSVQRGSDTEAFFGQGTRLTVV.